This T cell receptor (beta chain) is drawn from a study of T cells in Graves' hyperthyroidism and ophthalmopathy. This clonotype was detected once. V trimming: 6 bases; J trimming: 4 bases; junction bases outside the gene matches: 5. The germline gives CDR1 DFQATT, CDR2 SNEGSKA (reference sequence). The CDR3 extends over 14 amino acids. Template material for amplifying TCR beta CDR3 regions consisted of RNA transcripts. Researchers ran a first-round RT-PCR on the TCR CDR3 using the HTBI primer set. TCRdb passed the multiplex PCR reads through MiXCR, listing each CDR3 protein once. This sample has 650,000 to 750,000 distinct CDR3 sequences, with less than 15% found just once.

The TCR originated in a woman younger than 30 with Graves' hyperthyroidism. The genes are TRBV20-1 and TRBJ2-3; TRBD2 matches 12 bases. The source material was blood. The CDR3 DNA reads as TGCAGTGCCGTAGGACTAGCGGGATCAGATACGCAGTATTTT. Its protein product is CSAVGLAGSDTQYF.